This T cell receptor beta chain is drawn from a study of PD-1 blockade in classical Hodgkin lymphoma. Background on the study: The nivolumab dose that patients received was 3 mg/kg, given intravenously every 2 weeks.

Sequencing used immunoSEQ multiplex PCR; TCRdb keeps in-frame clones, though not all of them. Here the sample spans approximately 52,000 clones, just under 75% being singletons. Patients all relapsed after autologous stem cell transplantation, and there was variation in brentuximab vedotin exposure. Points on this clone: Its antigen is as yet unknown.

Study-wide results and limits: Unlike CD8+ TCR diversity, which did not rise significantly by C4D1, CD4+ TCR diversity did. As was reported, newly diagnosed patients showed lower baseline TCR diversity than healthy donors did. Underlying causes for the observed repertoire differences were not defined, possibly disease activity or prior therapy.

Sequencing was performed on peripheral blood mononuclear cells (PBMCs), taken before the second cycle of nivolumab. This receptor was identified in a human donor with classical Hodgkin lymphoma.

CDR3 loop: CASSLIAGGHNEQFF. CDR3 DNA: TGTGCCAGCAGCTTAATAGCGGGAGGGCACAATGAGCAGTTCTTC. V and J are TRBV7-2 and TRBJ2-1, with 11 bases identical to TRBD2. Trimming removed 2 bases from V and 5 bases from J; junction bases left unmatched: 2. The CDR3 totals 15 residues. Looked up from germline, CDR1 is SGHTA and CDR2 is FQGNSA.